This note documents a single T cell receptor (beta chain) sequence. The antigen it recognizes is unknown. Per-base qualities were not stored, and no clone one base away is much larger. Peripheral blood CD8+ and CD4+ T cells from healthy donors, Susac syndrome patients and multiple sclerosis patients were profiled using high-throughput TCR beta sequencing. The healthy donors served as controls matched for age and sex. Bulk CD8+ and CD4+ T cells were purified by magnetic negative isolation, whereas CD8+ TEMRA cells were enriched by FACS. Blood was collected in EDTA tubes and processed within 24 hours, with PBMCs isolated through density gradient centrifugation. PBMCs intended for TCR sequencing were cryopreserved in liquid nitrogen and were subsequently thawed in a 37 degrees C water bath. A purity of at least 90% was achieved for sorted or isolated CD4+, CD8+ and CD8+ TEMRA cells. This specimen comes from a study of CD8 T cells in Susac syndrome (dated by TCRdb to the late 2010s). With respect to the entire study: Whether CD8+ T cell activation and differentiation in Susac syndrome was antigen driven was tested using repertoire sequencing. CD8+ T cell repertoire clonality was compared between more than 9 healthy donors, some 14 Susac syndrome patients and some 15 multiple sclerosis patients. Overall study results and their limits: The number of individuals in the TCR sequencing and HLA analysis was acknowledged as relatively small.

V and J are truncated by 7 bases and 2 bases respectively, leaving an intervening sequence of 11 bases. The CDR3 starts with the cysteine, ends with the phenylalanine, and has 13 residues. CDR3 DNA only is kept here, 39 bases in frame from base 1. RNA was extracted with the RNeasy kit and about 0.5 to 1 ug was reverse transcribed using random hexamers. The immunoSEQ multiplex PCR assay, covering 54 Vbeta and 13 Jbeta segments, was used to amplify TCR beta CDR3 regions. To correct PCR amplification bias, a synthetic template baseline was used for both primer optimization and computational correction. The paper's data handling went like this. Only productive sequences were kept, with reads annotated to V, D and J genes according to IMGT and analyzed in immunoSEQ Analyzer. Clonality was computed as one minus Shannon entropy normalized by log2 of the number of productive unique sequences. Public and private clones were assessed among the 100 most prevalent clones of each patient and control. Susac-specific clones were defined as absent from healthy and MS cohorts, roughly 1,100 published viral clones and other ImmuneACCESS disease sequences. TCRdb itself trimmed the public reads at Q25 with fastp, ran MiXCR and retained productive beta chains. Rows matching on CDR3 protein sequence are summarized as one entry with the most common DNA and genes. TCRdb, not the original authors, processed these V and J calls. Across this sample there are about 89,000 distinct CDR3 sequences, with 90% to 95% seen only once. The ten largest account for around 0.31% of the sample.

The sample comprised CD8+ T cells from PBMCs. The chain joins TRBV12-3 or TRBV12-4 to TRBJ2-5; no D gene can be assigned with confidence. The TCR was taken from a human donor in good health. At the DNA level, the sequence is TGTGCCAGCACTAGGCGTGAACAAGAGACCCAGTACTTC. It codes for CASTRREQETQYF.